One and the same sample provided the 30 T cell receptor beta chains below, sequenced in a study of T cells after yellow fever vaccination. Via MiXCR, TCRdb re-called the 5' RACE reads, giving one row per CDR3 protein. The sample has 150,000 or so distinct CDR3 sequences, more than 5.5% seen once. This specimen consisted of CD4+ T cells sorted from PBMCs, obtained 4 to 6 days after the first yellow fever vaccination. These receptors came from a man aged 18 to 35 who received the YFV17D yellow fever vaccine.

V is TRBV7-2 and J is TRBJ2-5, with 8 bases that match TRBD2. Germline assignment: CDR1 SGHTA and CDR2 FQGNSA. Germline trimming cut 1 base from V and 5 bases from J; bases unmatched to any gene: 3. The CDR3 covers 14 residues. DNA of the CDR3: TGTGCCAGCAGCTTAGAACTAGCGGAGGAGACCCAGTACTTC. Translation gives CASSLELAEETQYF.

This clonotype was recorded at least ten times. In nucleotides, the CDR3 is TGTGCCAGCAGCCAAAGATGGGTAGAGACCCAGTACTTC. Translation gives CASSQRWVETQYF. The chain carries TRBV14 and TRBJ2-5; D unclear. CDR3 size: 13 residues. Germline values: CDR1 SGHDN, CDR2 FVKESK. The V and J ends lost 2 bases and 4 bases respectively, with 8 bases between them.

This chain uses TRBV12-3 or TRBV12-4 with TRBJ2-1; 8 bases map to TRBD1. The CDR3 has 14 residues. J gave up 15 bases and V 6 bases, and 16 bases lay outside the gene matches. The CDR3 sequence is CASRESGQDTSRFF. DNA for the CDR3: TGTGCCAGCAGGGAGTCGGGACAGGACACGTCGAGGTTCTTC.

This clonotype was seen only a few times. The chain couples TRBV20-1 to TRBJ1-6; maybe TRBD1 (6 bases). There are 15 residues in the CDR3. Trimming took 0 bases from V and 9 from J, leaving 15 bases between them. CDR1 is DFQATT and CDR2 is SNEGSKA in the germline V gene (reference sequence). In DNA form, the CDR3 reads TGCAGTGCTAGAGATCTTCAGGGGATAGCTTCACCCCTCCACTTT. Protein product: CSARDLQGIASPLHF.

This sequence joins TRBV18 and TRBJ1-1, with 9 bases aligning to TRBD1. V trimming: 5 bases; J trimming: 4 bases; junction bases outside the gene matches: 8. Germline V lookup: CDR1 KGHSH, CDR2 LQKENI. The CDR3 covers 15 residues. The CDR3 bases are TGTGCCAGCTCAGCCGACACAGGGGGCGGCACTGAAGCTTTCTTT. Translated, it gives CASSADTGGGTEAFF.

At least ten counts were recorded for this clonotype. The rearrangement joins TRBV10-1 to TRBJ1-4, with no clear D. Deletions cut 5 bases from V and 5 bases from J, with 12 bases between. The CDR3 contains 14 residues. The germline CDR1 and CDR2 sequences are WNHNN and SYGVQD (reference sequence). The CDR3 loop is CASSQDKRNEKLFF. CDR3 nucleotide sequence: TGCGCCAGCAGTCAAGACAAACGGAATGAAAAACTGTTTTTT.

The chain carries TRBV10-3 and TRBJ2-5; D gene ambiguous. Germline V gene sequence: CDR1 ENHRY, CDR2 SYGVKD. Trimming shortened V by 6 bases and J by 2 bases, and 10 bases separated the two germline ends. The CDR3 totals 13 residues. CDR3 coding DNA: TGTGCCATCAGAGCCCGCGATCAAGAGACCCAGTACTTC. Translation: CAIRARDQETQYF.

This clonotype was counted ten times or more. The V and J genes are TRBV7-2 and TRBJ2-2; the match to TRBD2 covers 8 bases. Germline V lookup: CDR1 SGHTA, CDR2 FQGNSA. CDR3 length: 15 residues. Trimming cost V 5 bases and J 3 bases; bases outside gene matches: 5. The CDR3 region is CASSRSGGDTGELFF. Here the CDR3 DNA reads TGTGCCAGCAGCCGCAGCGGGGGAGACACCGGGGAGCTGTTTTTT.

This clonotype was detected ten times or more. The J gene is TRBJ1-5, the V gene TRBV29-1; no clear D. The CDR3 covers 13 residues. Deletions cut 2 bases from V and 8 bases from J, with 13 bases between. Germline-derived CDR1 and CDR2 are SQVTM and ANQGSEA. In nucleotides, the CDR3 is TGCAGCGTTGAAATAACTCCGCTGAAGCCCCAGCATTTT. This sequence encodes CSVEITPLKPQHF. The full variable domain, in which reference TRBV29-1 and TRBJ1-5 provide the parts outside the CDR3, is SAVISQKPSRDICQRGTSLTIQCQVDSQVTMMFWYRQQPGQSLTLIATANQGSEATYESGFVIDKFPISRPNLTFSTLTVSNMSPEDSSIYLCSVEITPLKPQHFGDGTRLSIL.

The chain couples TRBV20-1 to TRBJ2-5; a weak D match, TRBD1 (5 bases). Per the germline V gene, CDR1 is DFQATT and CDR2 is SNEGSKA (reference sequence). Deletions cut 5 bases from V and 0 bases from J, with 13 bases between. The CDR3 totals 14 residues. Here the CDR3 DNA reads TGCAGTGCTCTGACAGCAGGGTACCAAGAGACCCAGTACTTC. Protein: CSALTAGYQETQYF.

This clonotype was picked up a small number of times. The chain recombines TRBV28 with TRBJ2-1; D ambiguous. Between the trimmed V and J ends, which lost 4 bases and 0 bases, there was a span of 7 bases. The CDR3 has 14 residues. The germline CDR1 and CDR2 sequences are MDHEN and SYDVKM. CDR3 DNA sequence: TGTGCCAGCAGTTCGACCAGCTCCTACAATGAGCAGTTCTTC. This gives the protein CASSSTSSYNEQFF.

This clonotype was counted ten times or more. The V call is TRBV5-1, the J call TRBJ2-7; 7 nucleotides line up with TRBD1. The CDR3 sequence is 15 residues long. CDR1 and CDR2 from the germline V gene are SGHRS and YFSETQ. J gave up 2 bases and V 1 base, and 6 bases lay outside the gene matches. The chain's CDR3 is CASSLMPGGPYEQYF. The DNA for the CDR3 is TGCGCCAGCAGCTTGATGCCAGGGGGACCCTACGAGCAGTACTTC.

At least ten counts were recorded for this clonotype. The rearrangement joins TRBV12-3 or TRBV12-4 to TRBJ1-3, with D perhaps TRBD1 (6 bases). Trimming cost V 6 bases and J 3 bases, with 12 bases left between them. This CDR3 has 14 amino acids. CDR3 in DNA: TGTGCCAGCAGCCGCGCAGGGGATGGAAACACCATATATTTT. Its protein is CASSRAGDGNTIYF.

At least ten counts were recorded for this clonotype. The chain joins TRBV6-2 or TRBV6-3 to TRBJ2-7, with 7 bases that match TRBD1. Germline V lookup: CDR1 MNHEY, CDR2 SVGEGT. The CDR3 is 16 amino acids. The ends lost 4 bases at V and 0 bases at J; junction bases unmatched: 9. Here the CDR3 reads CASSLAGTESSYEQYF. DNA for the CDR3: TGTGCCAGCAGTTTAGCCGGGACAGAGAGCTCCTACGAGCAGTACTTC.

This clonotype was counted a few times. This sequence joins TRBV28 and TRBJ2-5; 7 bases are shared with TRBD1. The J segment lost 1 base and the V segment lost 6 bases, leaving 8 bases of the junction unmatched. The CDR3 is 15 residues long. Per the germline V gene, CDR1 is MDHEN and CDR2 is SYDVKM. In DNA, the CDR3 is TGTGCCAGCAGGGTACAGGGGAACTTCCAAGAGACCCAGTACTTC. It yields the protein CASRVQGNFQETQYF.

CDR3: CASSQRGQLLAKNIQYF. CDR3 in DNA: TGCGCCAGCAGCCAAAGGGGACAGTTACTAGCCAAAAACATTCAGTACTTC. The V gene is TRBV5-1, the J gene TRBJ2-4, with 7 bases fitting TRBD1. Germline lookup yields CDR1 SGHRS and CDR2 YFSETQ. The CDR3 consists of 17 residues. The ends lost 4 bases at V and 0 bases at J; junction bases unmatched: 10.

This clonotype was counted a few times. The chain uses TRBV7-8 and TRBJ2-7; a possible D gene is TRBD1 (6 bases). Deletions cut 10 bases from V and 2 bases from J, with 18 bases between. The CDR3 totals 14 residues. Germline CDR1 is SGHVS and CDR2 is FQNEAQ. For the CDR3, the DNA is TGTGCCACCGCCGCCAGGGGCCGAACCTACGAGCAGTACTTC. It specifies CATAARGRTYEQYF.

This clonotype was seen a handful of times. This chain's CDR3 is CASSAAGELFF. CDR3 sequence (DNA): TGTGCCAGCAGCGCGGCCGGGGAGCTGTTTTTT. V and J are TRBV9 and TRBJ2-2; unclear D gene. Trimming stripped 3 bases from V and 6 bases from J, with 3 bases between. This CDR3 has 11 amino acids. CDR1 SGDLS and CDR2 YYNGEE come from the germline V gene.

There are many counts of this clonotype. This chain joins TRBV20-1 and TRBJ1-2; tentatively, D is TRBD1 (5 bases). The germline V gene has CDR1 DFQATT and CDR2 SNEGSKA (reference sequence). This CDR3 contains 13 residues. V shed 3 bases and J shed 0 bases, with 8 bases lying between them. The CDR3 DNA sequence: TGCAGTGCTAGCACAGGACCTAACTATGGCTACACCTTC. Its translation: CSASTGPNYGYTF.

In its sample, this clonotype was seen many times. V and J are TRBV7-3 and TRBJ2-3; D unclear. This CDR3 is built from 14 residues. CDR1 and CDR2 (germline): SGHTA, FQGTGA. Trimming shortened V by 3 bases and J by 2 bases, and 9 bases separated the two germline ends. As DNA, the CDR3 is TGTGCCAGCAGCTTTGGCATAGTCACAGATACGCAGTATTTT. Protein sequence: CASSFGIVTDTQYF.

This clonotype appeared a few times. The V and J genes are TRBV20-1 and TRBJ2-3, with a weak D call TRBD2 (6 bases). Trimming stripped 7 bases from V and 1 base from J, with 12 bases between. The V gene's germline CDR1 is DFQATT and CDR2 SNEGSKA (reference sequence). This CDR3 contains 13 residues. CDR3 residues: CSEAKRGTDTQYF. The CDR3 DNA is TGCAGTGAGGCTAAGCGGGGCACAGATACGCAGTATTTT.

This clonotype was counted ten times or more. V is TRBV28 and J is TRBJ1-2, with no clear D. Germline V CDR1 and CDR2: MDHEN, SYDVKM. CDR3 length: 13 residues. V shed 3 bases and J shed 5 bases, with 10 bases lying between them. The CDR3 reads CASSFLGRYGYTF. The DNA of the CDR3 is TGTGCCAGCAGTTTTCTAGGGCGTTATGGCTACACCTTC.

This clonotype was counted many times. V gene TRBV29-1 combines with J gene TRBJ2-7, with unresolved D. Looked up from germline, CDR1 is SQVTM and CDR2 is ANQGSEA. V lost 3 bases and J lost 6, with 9 bases in between. CDR3 length: 11 residues. CDR3 sequence: CSVDVRSEQYF. CDR3 DNA sequence: TGCAGCGTTGACGTCAGATCCGAGCAGTACTTC.

The chain recombines TRBV20-1 with TRBJ2-7; 11 bases line up with TRBD2. The J segment lost 5 bases and the V segment lost 1 base, leaving 4 bases of the junction unmatched. CDR3 length equals 14 residues. Per the germline V gene, CDR1 is DFQATT and CDR2 is SNEGSKA (reference sequence). The CDR3 loop is CSARGGSGGDEQYF. The DNA for the CDR3 is TGCAGTGCTAGAGGAGGTAGCGGGGGGGACGAGCAGTACTTC.

This clonotype was observed at least ten times. The CDR3 here is CASSGGTDYGYTF. In DNA, the CDR3 is TGCGCCAGCAGCGGAGGGACAGACTATGGCTACACCTTC. V is TRBV5-1 and J is TRBJ1-2, with 7 nucleotides matching TRBD1. V gave up 4 bases and J gave up 3 bases; unmatched junction bases: 3. There are 13 residues in the CDR3. The germline gives CDR1 SGHRS, CDR2 YFSETQ.

This clonotype was counted only a few times. This chain uses TRBV7-2 with TRBJ1-2; 10 bases fit TRBD1. V dropped 2 bases and J dropped 8; count of bases not matched to a gene: 5. The V gene's germline CDR1 is SGHTA and CDR2 FQGNSA. CDR3 length: 14 residues. The chain's CDR3 is CASSLSGTGVGYTF. CDR3 nucleotide sequence: TGTGCCAGCAGCTTATCCGGGACAGGGGTAGGCTACACCTTC.

This clonotype came up a few times. This chain connects TRBV2 to TRBJ2-1, with D perhaps matching TRBD1 (6 bases). The CDR3 runs 11 residues. Germline loops: CDR1 SNHLY, CDR2 FYNNEI. Trimming removed 6 bases at V and 10 bases at J, with 10 bases between. DNA of the CDR3: TGTGCCAGCAGGGGGGCTGGGGAGCAGTTCTTC. It encodes CASRGAGEQFF.

This clonotype appeared many times. The chain employs TRBV11-2 and TRBJ1-5; TRBD1 matches at 9 bases. Germline V gene sequence: CDR1 SGHAT, CDR2 FQNNGV. The CDR3 has 19 residues. Trimming cost V 4 bases and J 0 bases; bases outside gene matches: 13. The CDR3 DNA is TGTGCCAGCAGCTCGACAGGGGGTACTCCGGGGTATAGCAATCAGCCCCAGCATTTT. Residues: CASSSTGGTPGYSNQPQHF.

This clonotype was observed at least ten times. DNA for the CDR3: TGCAGTGCTAGAGCGTCCGGGACTGAAGCTTTCTTT. It encodes CSARASGTEAFF. The rearrangement joins TRBV20-1 to TRBJ1-1; the D is unclear. The CDR3 is made up of 12 amino acids. The germline V gene has CDR1 DFQATT and CDR2 SNEGSKA (reference sequence). The V end was cut by 1 base, the J end by 5 bases, with 8 bases between.

This clonotype was seen at least ten times. The chain recombines TRBV2 with TRBJ2-1; weak D call: TRBD2 (6 bases). The length of the CDR3 is 14 residues. From germline, CDR1 is SNHLY and CDR2 FYNNEI. The V end lost 7 bases, the J end lost 8 bases, and 18 bases lay between the germline ends. CDR3 residues: CASTRGGEGHEQFF. The DNA for the CDR3 is TGTGCCAGCACCCGAGGCGGGGAAGGTCATGAGCAGTTCTTC.